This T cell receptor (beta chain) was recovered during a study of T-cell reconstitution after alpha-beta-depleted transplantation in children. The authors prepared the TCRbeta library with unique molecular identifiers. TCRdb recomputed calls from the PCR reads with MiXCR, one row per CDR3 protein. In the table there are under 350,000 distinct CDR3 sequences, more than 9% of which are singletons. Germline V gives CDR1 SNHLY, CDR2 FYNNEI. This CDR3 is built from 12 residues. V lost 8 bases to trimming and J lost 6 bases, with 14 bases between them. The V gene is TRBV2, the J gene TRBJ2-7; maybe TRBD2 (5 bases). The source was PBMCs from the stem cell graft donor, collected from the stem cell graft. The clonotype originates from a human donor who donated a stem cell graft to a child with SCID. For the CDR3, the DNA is TGTGCCAGCGTCGTGAGGGCGGGCGAGCAGTACTTC. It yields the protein CASVVRAGEQYF.